The 16 T cell receptor beta chains in this list originate from one sample, sequenced in a study of cytomegalovirus exposure and HLA in healthy donors. Primers: 60 Vbeta forward and 13 Jbeta reverse. The protocol was immunoSEQ multiplex PCR, while the TCRdb copy is restricted to in-frame clones and leaves out a portion. Found here are tens of thousands of clones, approximately 81% of them singletons; the top ten hold 3.3%. Sequenced material: PBMCs. Receptors originate from a woman in her 40s in good health and CMV-seronegative.

The chain has TRBV19 and TRBJ1-5; possibly TRBD1 for D (6 bases). This CDR3 is built from 15 residues. Trimming took 4 bases from V and 3 from J, leaving 13 bases between them. Germline lookup yields CDR1 LNHDA and CDR2 SQIVND (reference sequence). The CDR3 coding sequence is TGTGCCAGTAGTACTCCCGGGGGGCCCAATCAGCCCCAGCATTTT. This encodes CASSTPGGPNQPQHF. Together with reference TRBV19 and TRBJ1-5, the CDR3 gives the full variable domain: DGGITQSPKYLFRKEGQNVTLSCEQNLNHDAMYWYRQDPGQGLRLIYYSQIVNDFQKGDIAEGYSVSREKKESFPLTVTSAQKNPTAFYLCASSTPGGPNQPQHFGDGTRLSIL.

The V gene is TRBV5-6, the J gene TRBJ2-1; 9 positions match TRBD2. Germline V gene sequence: CDR1 SGHDT, CDR2 YYEEEE. CDR3 length: 17 amino acids. V trimming: 4 bases; J trimming: 7 bases; junction bases outside the gene matches: 15. The CDR3 region is CASSRPLFSGRKNEQFF. The CDR3 region has the DNA TGTGCCAGCAGCCGCCCTCTGTTCAGCGGGAGGAAAAATGAGCAGTTCTTC.

This rearrangement joins TRBV10-3 to TRBJ1-3; 7 bases agree with TRBD1. V trimming: 10 bases; J trimming: 2 bases; junction bases outside the gene matches: 5. Germline V gene lookup returns CDR1 ENHRY and CDR2 SYGVKD. This CDR3 is 13 amino acids long. In DNA form, the CDR3 reads TGTGCCACTCACGGGACAGCTGGAAACACCATATATTTT. It is translated as CATHGTAGNTIYF.

The chain carries TRBV7-9 and TRBJ2-7, with D tentatively TRBD1 (6 bases). The CDR3 has 14 amino acids. Germline V lookup: CDR1 SEHNR, CDR2 FQNEAQ (reference sequence). V was cut by 3 bases and J by 2 bases, with 11 bases left in between. The CDR3 region has the DNA TGTGCCAGCAGCTTCCGGGACAAGCCCTACGAGCAGTACTTC. This gives the protein CASSFRDKPYEQYF.

The chain couples TRBV6-1 to TRBJ2-3, with no clear D. Germline V lookup: CDR1 MNHNS, CDR2 SASEGT. Trimming pared 4 bases from V and 0 bases from J, leaving 11 bases between. CDR3 length equals 15 residues. The CDR3, as DNA: TGTGCCAGCAGTGCCGCGCGGCCTAGCACAGATACGCAGTATTTT. Translating it yields CASSAARPSTDTQYF.

CDR3 nucleotide sequence: TGTGCCAGCACCTTAAGCGGGAGCATCGAGTACGAGCAGTACTTC. Its translation is CASTLSGSIEYEQYF. The J gene is TRBJ2-7, the V gene TRBV6-6; 8 nucleotides match TRBD2. The CDR3 extends over 15 amino acids. V lost 7 bases, J lost 4 bases, and 12 bases stayed unmatched. The germline V gene encodes CDR1 MNHNY and CDR2 SVGAGI (reference sequence).

The rearrangement joins TRBV15 to TRBJ1-2, with D possibly matching TRBD1 (5 bases). The ends were cut back, 6 bases at V and 6 bases at J, with 20 bases in the middle. The germline gives CDR1 LNHNV, CDR2 YYDKDF (reference sequence). The CDR3 sequence is 15 residues long. The CDR3 sequence is CATRGDSRQTNGYTF. CDR3 in DNA: TGTGCCACCAGAGGGGATTCAAGGCAGACGAATGGCTACACCTTC.

The rearrangement joins TRBV18 to TRBJ2-5; 7 bases line up with TRBD1. The CDR3 has 15 residues. Germline trimming cut 3 bases from V and 3 bases from J; bases unmatched to any gene: 7. Germline V gene data show CDR1 as KGHSH and CDR2 as LQKENI. DNA of the CDR3: TGTGCCAGCTCACCTAGAGGGGGACAGAAAGAGACCCAGTACTTC. Protein product: CASSPRGGQKETQYF.

J is TRBJ1-1 and V is TRBV6-1; a weak D match, TRBD1 (6 bases). Germline CDR1 is MNHNS and CDR2 is SASEGT. This CDR3 is 15 amino acids long. Between the trimmed V and J ends, which lost 2 bases and 3 bases, there was a span of 13 bases. The CDR3 DNA follows: TGTGCCAGCAGTGAAAATACAGGGATGGACACTGAAGCTTTCTTT. It encodes CASSENTGMDTEAFF.

V gene TRBV27 combines with J gene TRBJ1-3; 7 bases line up with TRBD1. The CDR3 has 13 residues. V dropped 6 bases and J dropped 2; count of bases not matched to a gene: 1. Germline V gene lookup returns CDR1 MNHEY and CDR2 SMNVEV (reference sequence). Here the CDR3 DNA reads TGTGCCAGCAGGGGACAGACTGGAAACACCATATATTTT. Encoded protein: CASRGQTGNTIYF.

This clone was observed a single time. The genes are TRBV27 and TRBJ2-7, with 8 positions matching TRBD2. Trimming removed 0 bases from V and 1 base from J; junction bases left unmatched: 5. The CDR3 runs 16 residues. Germline CDR1 MNHEY, CDR2 SMNVEV (reference sequence). The CDR3 reads CASSLSGGDLSYEQYF. In DNA, the CDR3 is TGTGCCAGCAGTTTATCCGGGGGGGATCTATCCTACGAGCAGTACTTC.

V usage is TRBV7-2 and J usage is TRBJ2-2; 7 bases align to TRBD2. J was trimmed by 5 bases and V by 4 bases; bases with no gene match: 10. The length of the CDR3 is 16 residues. In germline, CDR1 is SGHTA, CDR2 FQGNSA. The CDR3 sequence: CASSSGRGSRTGELFF. CDR3 in DNA: TGTGCCAGCAGCTCCGGTCGCGGGAGTCGAACCGGGGAGCTGTTTTTT.

This CDR3 is CASSLEGTVRGYTF. The CDR3 region has the DNA TGTGCCAGCAGCTTAGAAGGGACAGTTCGTGGCTACACCTTC. The genes are TRBV7-8 and TRBJ1-2, with 7 bases that match TRBD1. CDR1 is SGHVS, CDR2 FQNEAQ, per germline. J was trimmed by 7 bases and V by 1 base; bases with no gene match: 6. The CDR3 is made up of 14 amino acids.

The genes are TRBV19 and TRBJ1-3, with 7 bases fitting TRBD1. The CDR3 totals 13 residues. CDR1 is LNHDA and CDR2 is SQIVND in the germline V gene (reference sequence). Unmatched junction bases numbered 4, after V lost 3 bases and J lost 8 bases. The CDR3 sequence is CASSIYRGDTIYF. The DNA of the CDR3 is TGTGCCAGTAGTATCTACAGGGGAGACACCATATATTTT.

The J gene is TRBJ1-6, the V gene TRBV6-1; 7 nucleotides match TRBD1. The CDR3 is 15 residues long. Germline V gene data show CDR1 as MNHNS and CDR2 as SASEGT. With 5 bases clipped from V and 5 bases from J, the junction kept 6 bases outside the gene matches. The CDR3 region is CASSTITGDNSPLHF. Here the CDR3 DNA reads TGTGCCAGCAGTACTATTACAGGGGATAATTCACCCCTCCACTTT.

This clone was seen a few times. This sample also contains other DNA sequences that code for the same CDR3. The V and J genes are TRBV21-1 and TRBJ2-5; the table gives TRBD2 as D, unverified against the DNA. TRBV21-1 is annotated as a pseudogene. The CDR3 runs to 21 residues. CDR3 DNA sequence: TGTGCCAGCAGCAAAGGGCGGGCGGGAGTCTTCCGTCAGGAAAAAAAAGAGACCCAGTACTTC. It is translated as CASSKGRAGVFRQEKKETQYF.